These 9 T cell receptor beta chains were all obtained from the same sample, sequenced in a study of cytotoxic CD8 clonotypes in ibrutinib-treated CLL. This table comes from immunoSEQ multiplex PCR, and its TCRdb copy is limited to in-frame clones, with some not included. Of around 30,000 clones in the sample, 57% were seen once. The source material was PBMCs, sampled before ibrutinib treatment. The receptors derive from a human donor with chronic lymphocytic leukemia.

The chain couples TRBV7-9 to TRBJ2-1; D is possibly TRBD2 (6 bases). V was trimmed by 5 bases and J by 5 bases, leaving 7 bases between them. The CDR3 loop spans 12 amino acids. Germline assignment: CDR1 SEHNR and CDR2 FQNEAQ (reference sequence). In nucleotides, the CDR3 is TGTGCCAGCAGCCGGACTAACAATGAGCAGTTCTTC. Its translation is CASSRTNNEQFF. The whole variable domain, filled in from reference TRBV7-9 and TRBJ2-1, reads DTGVSQNPRHKITKRGQNVTFRCDPISEHNRLYWYRQTLGQGPEFLTYFQNEAQLEKSRLLSDRFSAERPKGSFSTLEIQRTEQGDSAMYLCASSRTNNEQFFGPGTRLTVL.

This clone has only a few counts. The CDR3 region is CASSSRTGSSGANVLTF. CDR3 nucleotide sequence: TGTGCCAGCAGCTCCCGGACAGGGAGCTCTGGGGCCAACGTCCTGACTTTC. The V and J genes are TRBV2 and TRBJ2-6, with 8 bases fitting TRBD1. The trim removed 6 bases at V and 0 bases at J, leaving 7 bases unmatched. The CDR3 runs 17 residues. Germline CDR1 reads SNHLY; CDR2 reads FYNNEI. Full variable domain (rest looked up from reference TRBV2 and TRBJ2-6): EPEVTQTPSHQVTQMGQEVILRCVPISNHLYFYWYRQILGQKVEFLVSFYNNEISEKSEIFDDQFSVERPDGSNFTLKIRSTKLEDSAMYFCASSSRTGSSGANVLTFGAGSRLTVL.

The rearrangement joins TRBV7-9 to TRBJ1-3, with D hard to call. This CDR3 region has 17 residues. CDR1 and CDR2 (germline): SEHNR, FQNEAQ (reference sequence). Trimming removed 3 bases from V and 0 bases from J, with 15 bases in between. CDR3 bases: TGTGCCAGCAGCTTTCCTACGGACTTTAACTCTGGAAACACCATATATTTT. Translation gives CASSFPTDFNSGNTIYF.

The rearrangement links TRBV6-1 to TRBJ1-2, with a weak D call TRBD1 (6 bases). The CDR3 has 14 residues. V lost 8 bases, J lost 5 bases, and 18 bases lay in between. The germline V gene encodes CDR1 MNHNS and CDR2 SASEGT. In DNA, the CDR3 is TGTGCCAGCGGGATCCACGGACAGCCTTATGGCTACACCTTC. It is translated as CASGIHGQPYGYTF.

The chain combines TRBV7-8 with TRBJ1-2; possibly TRBD1 for D (6 bases). CDR1 SGHVS and CDR2 FQNEAQ come from the germline V gene. V was clipped by 5 bases and J by 2 bases, with 9 bases between them. There are 13 residues in the CDR3. In nucleotides, the CDR3 is TGTGCCAGCAGCCCGGACAGAAACTATGGCTACACCTTC. Protein product: CASSPDRNYGYTF.

There are a few counts of this clone. V usage is TRBV15 and J usage is TRBJ2-5, with D maybe TRBD1 (6 bases). Trimming stripped 2 bases from V and 3 bases from J, with 13 bases between. CDR3 length: 15 residues. The germline gives CDR1 LNHNV, CDR2 YYDKDF (reference sequence). CDR3 residues: CATSRPDSDKETQYF. The CDR3, as DNA: TGTGCCACCAGCAGACCGGACAGCGACAAAGAGACCCAGTACTTC. Drawing the rest from reference TRBV15 and TRBJ2-5, the complete variable domain is DAMVIQNPRYQVTQFGKPVTLSCSQTLNHNVMYWYQQKSSQAPKLLFHYYDKDFNNEADTPDNFQSRRPNTSFCFLDIRSPGLGDTAMYLCATSRPDSDKETQYFGPGTRLLVL.

The CDR3 nucleotides are TGTGCCAGCAGCTTAGGGGCCCCCAGTGGAGGGAGCTCCTACGAGCAGTACTTC. Its translation: CASSLGAPSGGSSYEQYF. V usage is TRBV7-6 and J usage is TRBJ2-7, with D possibly matching TRBD2 (6 bases). In germline, CDR1 is SGHVS, CDR2 FNYEAQ. The V end lost 1 base, the J end lost 0 bases, and 19 bases lay between the germline ends. The CDR3 has 18 residues.

In its sample, this clone was seen once. The rearrangement uses TRBV11-2 and TRBJ2-2, with D perhaps matching TRBD1 or TRBD2 (6 bases each). V lost 5 bases and J lost 7, with 17 bases in between. In germline, CDR1 is SGHAT, CDR2 FQNNGV. The CDR3 has 15 residues. The CDR3 DNA reads TGTGCCAGCAGCCCCTGGGGGGCAACAGACGGGGAGCTGTTTTTT. Protein product: CASSPWGATDGELFF. The whole variable domain, filled in from reference TRBV11-2 and TRBJ2-2, reads EAGVAQSPRYKIIEKRQSVAFWCNPISGHATLYWYQQILGQGPKLLIQFQNNGVVDDSQLPKDRFSAERLKGVDSTLKIQPAKLEDSAVYLCASSPWGATDGELFFGEGSRLTVL.

CDR3 sequence reads: CASSFGSSNQPQHF. The CDR3 nucleotides read TGTGCCAGCAGCTTTGGTAGTAGCAATCAGCCCCAGCATTTT. The chain recombines TRBV6-4 with TRBJ1-5; D unresolved. This CDR3 region has 14 residues. Germline values: CDR1 MRHNA, CDR2 SNTAGT. The V and J ends lost 6 bases and 0 bases respectively, with 9 bases between them.